A selection of T cell receptor beta chains follows, all from one sample in a study of Graves' ophthalmopathy and Graves' hyperthyroidism. Via MiXCR, TCRdb re-called the multiplex PCR reads, giving one row per CDR3 protein. The sample has over a million distinct CDR3 sequences; 35% to 45% are singletons. Sequenced material: peripheral blood or thyroid tissue (not recorded which). The receptors were gathered from an adult man with Graves' hyperthyroidism. The CDR3 runs from the conserved cysteine through the conserved F or W. Fields, in order: clone size, D gene, J gene, V gene, CDR3 DNA, CDR3 protein. A D gene is named only where the DNA matches it firmly. Some rows mark clone size as missing; the rest say once, few, many or name a class of expanded clone.

>many|.|TRBJ2-5|TRBV7-2
TGTGCCAGTAAATTCAGAGACAGCCTGCAAGAGACCCAGTACTTC
CASKFRDSLQETQYF
>.|.|TRBJ2-7|TRBV27
TGTGCCAGCAGCACGGCCCCTTCCTACGAGCAGTACTTC
CASSTAPSYEQYF
>once|TRBD2|TRBJ2-7|TRBV10-3
TGTGCCATCATGGGGGGAGGGGCAAGTGAGCAGTACTTC
CAIMGGGASEQYF
>many|TRBD2|TRBJ2-7|TRBV12-3/TRBV12-4
TGTGCCAGCAGTCCGACTAGCGGGAGGGACGAGCAGTACTTC
CASSPTSGRDEQYF
>few|TRBD1|TRBJ2-7|TRBV20-1
TGCAGTGTTCAGGGGGGGGACAGGGTCTACGAGCAGTACTTC
CSVQGGDRVYEQYF
>many|.|TRBJ1-1|TRBV12-3/TRBV12-4
TGTGCCAGCAGTTTAATTCACCCGAACACTGAAGCTTTCTTT
CASSLIHPNTEAFF
>.|.|TRBJ1-1|TRBV9
TGTGCCAGCATGTCGACAGTTGAAGCTTTCTTT
CASMSTVEAFF
>few|.|TRBJ2-5|TRBV12-3/TRBV12-4
TGTGCCAGCACCGTGGGGGGGGCGGGAAAAGAGACCCAGTACTTC
CASTVGGAGKETQYF
>.|.|TRBJ2-2|TRBV10-3
TGTGCCATCAGTACGAGCGTTGGAGGGTCCACCGGGGAGCTGTTTTTT
CAISTSVGGSTGELFF
>.|TRBD2|TRBJ2-5|TRBV20-1
TGCAGTGCTAGGCCGGGACTAGCAATGGAGACCCAGTACTTC
CSARPGLAMETQYF
>many|.|TRBJ1-3|TRBV12-3/TRBV12-4
TGTGCCAGCCTCGGATTCGGAAACACCATATATTTT
CASLGFGNTIYF
>.|TRBD1|TRBJ1-1|TRBV10-3
TGTGCCACCAAGGACAGGGGGACCACTGAAGCTTTCTTT
CATKDRGTTEAFF
>many|.|TRBJ1-2|TRBV11-3
TGTGCCAGCACCCCGACCACAGAAAAGTATGGCTACACCTTC
CASTPTTEKYGYTF
>many|TRBD1|TRBJ1-6|TRBV7-3
TGTGCCAGCAGCTTGCGACAGGGTGGTTCACCCCTCCACTTT
CASSLRQGGSPLHF
>.|TRBD1|TRBJ1-2|TRBV20-1
TGCAGTGCATGGACAGGGGATGGCTACACCTTC
CSAWTGDGYTF
>.|TRBD1|TRBJ1-1|TRBV6-5
TGTGCCAGCAGCCCAGGACAGGGGGCAGGTTTCACTGAAGCTTTCTTT
CASSPGQGAGFTEAFF
>.|.|TRBJ1-1|TRBV7-2
TGTGCCAGCAGCTTGGGGCGCTCCTCAATGAACACTGAAGCTTTCTTT
CASSLGRSSMNTEAFF
>.|.|TRBJ1-4|TRBV20-1
TGCAGTGCTGGGACGGGAAATGAAAAACTGTTTTTT
CSAGTGNEKLFF
>.|.|TRBJ1-6|TRBV2
TGTGCCAGCAGTGAGACCCACCCAACCTATAATTCACCCCTCCACTTT
CASSETHPTYNSPLHF
>.|TRBD2|TRBJ2-5|TRBV20-1
TGCAGTGCTAGAGATCTTTTGGCGGGGGGGGCAGAGACCCAGTACTTC
CSARDLLAGGAETQYF
>few|.|TRBJ1-5|TRBV6-2/TRBV6-3
TGTGCCAGCAGCCCTCCCTACAGGGTCAATCAGCCCCAGCATTTT
CASSPPYRVNQPQHF
>few|TRBD2|TRBJ2-7|TRBV25-1
TGTGCCAGCAGCGCCCAACTAGCGGGAGTCTACGAGCAGTACTTC
CASSAQLAGVYEQYF
>many|.|TRBJ1-1|TRBV6-5
TGTGCCAGCAGTCCGGACATGCTGAACACTGAAGCTTTCTTT
CASSPDMLNTEAFF
>.|TRBD1|TRBJ1-5|TRBV7-4
TGTGCCAGCAGCTCAGGGGGGCGGGAGCAGCCCCAGCATTTT
CASSSGGREQPQHF
>.|.|TRBJ1-1|TRBV29-1
TGCAGCGTAGACCGGACGGTGAACACTGAAGCTTTCTTT
CSVDRTVNTEAFF
>.|.|TRBJ1-2|TRBV7-2
TGTGCCAGCAGCTTACGGCTGTCCTATGGCTACACCTTC
CASSLRLSYGYTF
>few|.|TRBJ2-2|TRBV7-9
TGTGCCAGCAGCTTTAACAGACAACAACCGGGGACCGGGGAGCTGTTTTTT
CASSFNRQQPGTGELFF
>.|.|TRBJ1-1|TRBV5-1
TGCGCCAGCAGGGCAGGATTCTTT
CASRAGFF
>few|.|TRBJ1-2|TRBV19
TGTGCCAGTAGTATCGGGGACTATGGCTACACCTTC
CASSIGDYGYTF
>many|.|TRBJ2-5|TRBV7-2
TGTGCCAGCAGCTATATTGGTCAGGGCGGAGAGACCCAGTACTTC
CASSYIGQGGETQYF
>many|.|TRBJ1-5|TRBV10-3
TGTGCCATCAGTGAGTCTGCACCGGACAGTCAGCCCCAGCATTTT
CAISESAPDSQPQHF
>.|TRBD1|TRBJ1-4|TRBV5-1
TGCGCCAGCAGGGACAGGGGGCCTGAAAAACTGTTTTTT
CASRDRGPEKLFF
>.|TRBD1|TRBJ1-5|TRBV10-3
TGTGCCACCCAAGACAGGGGGTTGACGCAGCCCCAGCATTTT
CATQDRGLTQPQHF
>once|.|TRBJ1-1|TRBV11-2
TGTGCCAGCAGCTTAGACAGGGTTGGTGAAGCTTTCTTT
CASSLDRVGEAFF